The 9 T cell receptor beta chains presented below share a single source sample, sequenced in a study of blood T cells in healthy people across ages. With a J-beta primer mix and a sample-barcoded 5' primer, a second PCR ran about 6 to 11 cycles. TCRdb fed the 5' RACE reads into MiXCR, producing one record per CDR3 protein. The data show 750,000 to 1,000,000 distinct CDR3 sequences, just under 30% seen once. This same sample was also taken into another study, of T cells of mothers and their children.

The specimen sequenced was blood. The receptor source for this set is a woman aged 40 to 50 in good health.

Comment on this clonotype: With a much larger clone just one base away, this may be a read error. The rearrangement uses TRBV5-1 and TRBJ2-7; no firm D call. V dropped 4 bases and J dropped 0 bases, with 14 bases sitting between them. The CDR3 runs to 15 residues. In germline, CDR1 is SGHRS, CDR2 YFSETQ. The CDR3 coding sequence is TGCGCCAGCAGCGGCGACGGCAGGAGCTCCTACGAGCAGTACGTC. Translating gives CASSGDGRSSYEQYV.

This clonotype was counted between two and nine times. This rearrangement joins TRBV12-3 or TRBV12-4 to TRBJ2-1, with TRBD2 matching over 11 bases. The length of the CDR3 is 15 residues. The J segment lost 7 bases and the V segment lost 4 bases, leaving 6 bases of the junction unmatched. This CDR3 reads CASSSSGTSGNEQFF. CDR3 nucleotides: TGTGCCAGCAGTTCCTCCGGGACTAGCGGTAATGAGCAGTTCTTC.

The genes are TRBV6-1 and TRBJ1-1; a weak D match, TRBD1 (6 bases). Trimming shortened V by 11 bases and J by 4 bases, and 32 bases separated the two germline ends. In germline, CDR1 is MNHNS, CDR2 SASEGT. The CDR3 runs to 18 residues. CDR3 coding DNA: TGTGCCGTGCCGATGTCGGGGGGCTCCACCACGGGGGGCACTGAAGCTTTCTTT. Amino acid sequence: CAVPMSGGSTTGGTEAFF.

J is TRBJ2-7 and V is TRBV9; weak D call: TRBD1 (6 bases). The ends were cut back, 0 bases at V and 4 bases at J, with 11 bases in the middle. The CDR3 contains 14 residues. CDR1 is SGDLS, CDR2 YYNGEE, per germline. The CDR3 nucleotides read TGTGCCAGCAGCGTAGATAGGGGGTGGTACGAGCAGTACTTC. Its translation: CASSVDRGWYEQYF.

This rearrangement joins TRBV5-1 to TRBJ1-1; D unclear. CDR3 length equals 15 residues. V was pared by 1 base and J by 1 base, with 11 bases between. Germline CDR1 is SGHRS and CDR2 is YFSETQ. CDR3 in amino acids: CASSLTAGPNTEAFF. Written as DNA, the CDR3 is TGCGCCAGCAGCTTGACGGCAGGCCCGAACACTGAAGCTTTCTTT.

The table lists this clonotype with many counts. V usage is TRBV5-1 and J usage is TRBJ2-4; 7 bases are shared with TRBD1. V gave up 4 bases and J gave up 4 bases; unmatched junction bases: 5. Germline CDR1 reads SGHRS; CDR2 reads YFSETQ. This CDR3 contains 14 residues. CDR3 sequence: CASSIRDRKNIQYF. The CDR3 coding sequence is TGCGCCAGCAGCATCCGGGACAGAAAAAACATTCAGTACTTC. Full variable domain (missing parts from reference TRBV5-1 and TRBJ2-4): KAGVTQTPRYLIKTRGQQVTLSCSPISGHRSVSWYQQTPGQGLQFLFEYFSETQRNKGNFPGRFSGRQFSNSRSEMNVSTLELGDSALYLCASSIRDRKNIQYFGAGTRLSVL.

This clonotype turned up a few times. V is TRBV25-1 and J is TRBJ2-3, with 7 bases lining up with TRBD2. V was pared by 1 base and J by 0 bases, with 7 bases of the junction left unmatched. The CDR3 sequence is 17 residues long. CDR1 is MGHDK and CDR2 is SYGVNS in the germline V gene. The CDR3 bases are TGTGCCAGCAGTGAATCGGGAGGCGGACCTAGCACAGATACGCAGTATTTT. Amino acids: CASSESGGGPSTDTQYF. The variable domain in full, with the rest retrieved from reference TRBV25-1 and TRBJ2-3, is EADIYQTPRYLVIGTGKKITLECSQTMGHDKMYWYQQDPGMELHLIHYSYGVNSTEKGDLSSESTVSRIRTEHFPLTLESARPSHTSQYLCASSESGGGPSTDTQYFGPGTRLTVL.

V and J are TRBV7-2 and TRBJ1-1, with D possibly matching TRBD1 (6 bases). The CDR3 totals 15 residues. The germline CDR1 and CDR2 sequences are SGHTA and FQGNSA. V was trimmed by 4 bases and J by 1 base, leaving 13 bases between them. The CDR3 protein is CASSSRGLQNTEAFF. The CDR3 DNA reads TGTGCCAGCAGCTCGCGGGGGCTGCAGAACACTGAAGCTTTCTTT.

Only a few counts were recorded for this clonotype. The chain uses TRBV7-9 and TRBJ1-6; D remains ambiguous. Looked up from germline, CDR1 is SEHNR and CDR2 is FQNEAQ (reference sequence). This CDR3 has 11 amino acids. Trimming removed 5 bases from V and 14 bases from J, with 10 bases in between. The chain's CDR3 is CASSRTGTLHF. As DNA, the CDR3 is TGTGCCAGCAGCCGGACGGGCACCCTCCACTTT.